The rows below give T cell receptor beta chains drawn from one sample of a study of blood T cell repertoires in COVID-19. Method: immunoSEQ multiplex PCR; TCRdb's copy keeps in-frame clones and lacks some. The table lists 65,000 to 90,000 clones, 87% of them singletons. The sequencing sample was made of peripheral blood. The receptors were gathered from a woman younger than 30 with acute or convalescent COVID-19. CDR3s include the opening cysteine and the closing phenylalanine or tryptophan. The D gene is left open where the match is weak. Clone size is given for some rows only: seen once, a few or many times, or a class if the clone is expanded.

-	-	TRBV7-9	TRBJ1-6	CASSSDSSYNSPLHF	TGTGCCAGCAGTTCGGACAGCTCTTATAATTCACCCCTCCACTTT
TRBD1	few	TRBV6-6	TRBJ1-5	CASSQGQPSNQPQHF	TGTGCCAGCAGCCAGGGACAGCCTAGCAATCAGCCCCAGCATTTT
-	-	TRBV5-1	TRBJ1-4	CASSSDGSPSNEKLFF	TGCGCCAGCAGCTCGGACGGGAGTCCGTCTAATGAAAAACTGTTTTTT
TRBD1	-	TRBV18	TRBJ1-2	CASSRQGNYGYTF	TGTGCCAGCTCGCGACAGGGAAACTATGGCTACACCTTC
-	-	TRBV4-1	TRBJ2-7	CASSQVPGDDEQYF	TGCGCCAGCAGCCAAGTTCCAGGCGACGACGAGCAGTACTTC
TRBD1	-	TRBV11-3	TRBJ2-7	CASSSGRDRGREQYF	TGTGCCAGCAGCTCAGGGAGGGACAGGGGCCGCGAGCAGTACTTC
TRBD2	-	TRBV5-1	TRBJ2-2	CASSLEGYAGVTGELFF	TGCGCCAGCAGCTTGGAGGGTTATGCGGGGGTAACCGGGGAGCTGTTTTTT
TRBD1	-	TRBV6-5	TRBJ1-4	CASSYFRDSIEKLFF	TGTGCCAGCAGTTACTTCCGGGACAGCATTGAAAAACTGTTTTTT
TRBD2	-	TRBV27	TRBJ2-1	CASSLTSGYNEQFF	TGTGCCAGCAGTTTAACTAGCGGTTACAATGAGCAGTTCTTC
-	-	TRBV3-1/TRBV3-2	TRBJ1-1	CASSQGSVTEAFF	TGTGCCAGCAGCCAGGGGAGTGTCACTGAAGCTTTCTTT
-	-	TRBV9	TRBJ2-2	CASSESVDGELFF	TGTGCCAGCAGCGAATCCGTAGACGGGGAGCTGTTTTTT
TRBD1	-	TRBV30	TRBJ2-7	CAWSLERDRGYEQYF	TGTGCCTGGAGTTTAGAAAGGGACAGGGGATACGAGCAGTACTTC
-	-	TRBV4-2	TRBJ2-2	CASGTPGRHSGELFF	TGTGCCAGCGGAACTCCGGGAAGGCATTCCGGGGAGCTGTTTTTT
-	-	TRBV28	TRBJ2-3	CASSPLGARAADTQYF	TGTGCCAGCAGTCCTCTAGGGGCTAGAGCAGCAGATACGCAGTATTTT
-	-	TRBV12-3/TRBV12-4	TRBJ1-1	CASSFQGGAEAFF	TGTGCCAGCAGTTTCCAGGGTGGCGCTGAAGCTTTCTTT
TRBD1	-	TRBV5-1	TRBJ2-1	CASSHRQGSSYNEQFF	TGCGCCAGCAGCCACCGACAGGGAAGCTCCTACAATGAGCAGTTCTTC
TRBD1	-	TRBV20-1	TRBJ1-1	CSASNLDRVNTEAFF	TGCAGTGCTAGTAACTTGGACAGGGTAAACACTGAAGCTTTCTTT
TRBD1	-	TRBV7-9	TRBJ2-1	CASSDQDRRYNEQFF	TGTGCCAGCAGCGACCAGGACAGGCGATACAATGAGCAGTTCTTC
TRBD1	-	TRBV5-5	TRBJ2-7	CASSRTGGTYEQYF	TGTGCCAGCTCCCGGACAGGGGGCACCTACGAGCAGTACTTC
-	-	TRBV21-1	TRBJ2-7	CASSIPPGLAGYEQYF	TGTGCCAGCAGCATCCCACCGGGACTAGCGGGTTACGAGCAGTACTTC
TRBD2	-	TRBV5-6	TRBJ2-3	CASSLRAGGWGTDTQYF	TGTGCCAGCAGCTTGAGGGCGGGAGGTTGGGGCACAGATACGCAGTATTTT
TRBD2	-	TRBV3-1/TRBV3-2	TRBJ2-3	CASSQDPGGSVGGPVRAQYF	TGTGCCAGCAGCCAAGATCCTGGCGGCTCGGTGGGAGGGCCAGTTCGGGCGCAGTATTTT
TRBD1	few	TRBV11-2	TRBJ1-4	CASRTGANEKLFF	TGTGCCAGCAGGACAGGGGCGAATGAAAAACTGTTTTTT
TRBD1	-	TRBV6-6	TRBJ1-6	CASSPMQSRSRRTGDFPDSPLHF	TGTGCCAGCAGTCCGATGCAGTCACGAAGCCGGAGGACAGGGGATTTCCCAGATTCACCCCTCCACTTT
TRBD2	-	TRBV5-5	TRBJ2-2	CASSLGLAGGSNTGELFF	TGTGCCAGCAGCTTGGGACTAGCGGGGGGTTCGAACACCGGGGAGCTGTTTTTT
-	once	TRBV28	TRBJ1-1	CASSFQGNAEAFF	TGTGCCAGCAGTTTCCAGGGTAACGCTGAAGCTTTCTTT
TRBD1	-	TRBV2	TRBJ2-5	CASGQAQETQYF	TGTGCCAGTGGACAGGCCCAAGAGACCCAGTACTTC
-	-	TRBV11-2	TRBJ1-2	CASSPPTQNYGYTF	TGTGCCAGCAGCCCACCGACTCAAAACTATGGCTACACCTTC
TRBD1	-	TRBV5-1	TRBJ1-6	CASSAGQGTNSPLHF	TGCGCCAGCAGCGCGGGACAGGGGACTAATTCACCCCTCCACTTT
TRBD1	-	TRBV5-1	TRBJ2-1	CASSPDRASYNEQFF	TGCGCCAGCAGCCCAGACAGGGCCTCCTACAATGAGCAGTTCTTC
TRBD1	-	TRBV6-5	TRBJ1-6	CASIIPGTGDSPLHF	TGTGCCAGCATCATCCCCGGGACAGGGGATTCACCCCTCCACTTT
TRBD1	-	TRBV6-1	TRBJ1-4	CASSETDRWATNEKLFF	TGTGCCAGCAGTGAAACGGACAGGTGGGCAACTAATGAAAAACTGTTTTTT
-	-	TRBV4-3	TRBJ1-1	CASSQDVGKNTEAFF	TGCGCCAGCAGCCAAGATGTCGGGAAGAACACTGAAGCTTTCTTT
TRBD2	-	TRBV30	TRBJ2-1	CAWFNPGGVDEQFF	TGTGCCTGGTTCAACCCGGGAGGGGTTGATGAGCAGTTCTTC
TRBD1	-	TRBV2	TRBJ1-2	CASRPDRRVEHTF	TGTGCCAGCAGGCCGGACAGGAGGGTCGAGCACACCTTC
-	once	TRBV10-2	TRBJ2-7	CASSEMGLSHEQYF	TGCGCCAGCAGTGAGATGGGACTCTCCCACGAGCAGTACTTC
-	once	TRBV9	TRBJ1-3	CASSVDGALSGNTIYF	TGTGCCAGCAGCGTAGATGGGGCCCTCTCTGGAAACACCATATATTTT
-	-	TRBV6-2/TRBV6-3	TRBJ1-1	CASSPTLLGEAFF	TGTGCCAGCAGTCCGACTCTATTGGGTGAAGCTTTCTTT
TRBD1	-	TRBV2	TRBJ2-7	CASRSGTGVGEQYF	TGTGCCAGCAGGTCCGGGACAGGGGTGGGCGAGCAGTACTTC
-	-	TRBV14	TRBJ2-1	CASSQGVAQGNEQFF	TGTGCCAGCAGCCAAGGTGTTGCGCAGGGAAATGAGCAGTTCTTC
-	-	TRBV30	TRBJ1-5	CAWSRIERLRQPQHF	TGTGCCTGGAGTAGAATAGAGCGGCTGCGGCAGCCCCAGCATTTT
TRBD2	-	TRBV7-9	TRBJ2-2	CASSLDGTSYGELFF	TGTGCCAGCAGCTTAGACGGGACTAGCTACGGGGAGCTGTTTTTT
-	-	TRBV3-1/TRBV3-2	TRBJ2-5	CASSPRDWSLQETQYF	TGTGCCAGCAGCCCCAGGGACTGGAGCCTACAAGAGACCCAGTACTTC
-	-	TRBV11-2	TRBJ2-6	CASSLINSGANVLTF	TGTGCCAGCAGCCTTATAAACTCTGGGGCCAACGTCCTGACTTTC
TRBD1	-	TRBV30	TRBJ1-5	CAWSGPGQGVQPQHF	TGTGCCTGGAGTGGCCCGGGACAGGGGGTTCAGCCCCAGCATTTT
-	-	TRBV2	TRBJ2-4	CASGGRGAKNIQYF	TGTGCCAGCGGAGGGCGGGGAGCCAAAAACATTCAGTACTTC
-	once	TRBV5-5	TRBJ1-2	CAIITGNGYTF	TGTGCCATCATCACAGGAAATGGCTACACCTTC
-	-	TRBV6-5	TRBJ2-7	CASSYSLTGSYEQYF	TGTGCCAGCAGTTACTCGTTGACAGGTTCCTACGAGCAGTACTTC
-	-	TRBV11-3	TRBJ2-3	CASSFNGATDTQYF	TGTGCCAGCAGCTTTAATGGGGCGACGGATACGCAGTATTTT
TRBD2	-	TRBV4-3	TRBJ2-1	CASSQELVLAGGMGQFF	TGCGCCAGCAGCCAAGAGCTGGTTCTAGCGGGAGGGATGGGGCAGTTCTTC
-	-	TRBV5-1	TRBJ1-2	CASSLAGGLGYGYTF	TGCGCCAGCAGCTTGGCCGGGGGGCTCGGCTATGGCTACACCTTC
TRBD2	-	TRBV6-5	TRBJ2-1	CASSSLAGGSDEQFF	TGTGCCAGCAGCTCCCTAGCGGGAGGGAGCGATGAGCAGTTCTTC
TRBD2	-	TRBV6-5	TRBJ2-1	CASYGLAYYNEQFF	TGTGCCAGCTACGGACTAGCCTACTACAATGAGCAGTTCTTC
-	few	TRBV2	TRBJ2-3	CASSEAGGPTDTQYF	TGTGCCAGCAGTGAAGCCGGGGGGCCCACAGATACGCAGTATTTT
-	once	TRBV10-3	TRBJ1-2	CAISERGGDGYTF	TGTGCCATCAGTGAGCGGGGAGGCGATGGCTACACCTTC
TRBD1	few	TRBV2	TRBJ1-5	CASSRDRFSFQPQHF	TGTGCCAGCAGCCGGGACAGGTTTAGTTTTCAGCCCCAGCATTTT
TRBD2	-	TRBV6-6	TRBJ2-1	CASSYTRTSTNEQFF	TGTGCCAGCAGTTACACCCGGACTAGCACCAATGAGCAGTTCTTC